This T cell receptor (beta chain) was obtained from a study of technical replicates of blood from several donors. Trimming cost V 0 bases and J 9 bases, with 12 bases left between them. The CDR3 sequence is 13 residues long. Germline V lookup: CDR1 MNHEY, CDR2 SMNVEV (reference sequence). Repertoires were generated with immunoSEQ multiplex PCR, while TCRdb's copy carries only in-frame clones and drops some. The sample yields tens of thousands of clones, 95% to 98% seen once. The sequence was obtained from a human donor in good health. The sequenced material came from T cells isolated from PBMCs. The V and J genes are TRBV27 and TRBJ2-7, with D tentatively TRBD1 (6 bases). The CDR3 DNA sequence: TGTGCCAGCAGTTTATCGGCACAGGGAGTGCAGTACTTC. Protein: CASSLSAQGVQYF.